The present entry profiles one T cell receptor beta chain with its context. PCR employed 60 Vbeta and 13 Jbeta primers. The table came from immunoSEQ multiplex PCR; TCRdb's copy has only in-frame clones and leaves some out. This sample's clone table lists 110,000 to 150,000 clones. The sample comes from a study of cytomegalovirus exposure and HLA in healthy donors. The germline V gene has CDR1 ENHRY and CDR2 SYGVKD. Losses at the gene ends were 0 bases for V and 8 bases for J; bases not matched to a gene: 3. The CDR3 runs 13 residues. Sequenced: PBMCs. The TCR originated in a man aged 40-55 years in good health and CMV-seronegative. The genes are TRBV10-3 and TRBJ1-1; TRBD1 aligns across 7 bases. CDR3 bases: TGTGCCATCAGTGAGTCGTCGGACAGGGAAGCTTTCTTT. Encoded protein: CAISESSDREAFF.